This is a list of T cell receptor beta chains from one sample in a study of blood T cell repertoires in COVID-19. The method was immunoSEQ multiplex PCR; TCRdb's version includes in-frame clones alone and lacks a portion of them. Seen here are hundreds of thousands of clones, over 75% observed once, and the top ten hold over 8%. Sequenced sample: PBMCs or T cells enriched from blood (not recorded which). The receptors stem from a middle-aged woman who had recovered from COVID-19. The CDR3 runs from the conserved cysteine through the conserved F or W. Each record gives: D gene, V gene, J gene, clone size, CDR3 DNA, CDR3 protein. D genes are given only for firm matches. Where a row states a size, it is once, few, many or the class of an expanded clone; other rows omit it.

D: NA
V: TRBV5-8
J: TRBJ2-7
size: NA
DNA: TGTGCCAGCAGCTTTACAGAGTCCTACGAGCAGTACTTC
CDR3: CASSFTESYEQYF

D: NA
V: TRBV9
J: TRBJ1-5
size: once
DNA: TGTGCCAGCAGCGTAACGGCGGAATCTTATAGCAATCAGCCCCAGCATTTT
CDR3: CASSVTAESYSNQPQHF

D: TRBD1
V: TRBV6-2/TRBV6-3
J: TRBJ1-5
size: NA
DNA: TGTGCCAGCAGTCGAGGGACAGATTATAGCAATCAGCCCCAGCATTTT
CDR3: CASSRGTDYSNQPQHF

D: NA
V: TRBV10-3
J: TRBJ1-2
size: NA
DNA: TGTGCCATCAGTGAGTCGGGACTCGGAGGCTACACCTTC
CDR3: CAISESGLGGYTF

D: TRBD1
V: TRBV28
J: TRBJ1-1
size: NA
DNA: TGTGCCAGCAAACAGGGGCCAGGGGGAATGAACACTGAAGCTTTCTTT
CDR3: CASKQGPGGMNTEAFF

D: NA
V: TRBV29-1
J: TRBJ1-5
size: NA
DNA: TGCAGCGTTGCCCAGGACAGTATGGATCAGCCCCAGCATTTT
CDR3: CSVAQDSMDQPQHF

D: TRBD1
V: TRBV19
J: TRBJ1-2
size: NA
DNA: TGTGCCAGTAGTCCTAAGGGGGCAGGCTATGGCTACACCTTC
CDR3: CASSPKGAGYGYTF

D: TRBD1
V: TRBV28
J: TRBJ2-2
size: NA
DNA: TGTGCCAGCAACAGGGGAAACACCGGGGAGCTGTTTTTT
CDR3: CASNRGNTGELFF

D: TRBD1
V: TRBV4-3
J: TRBJ1-1
size: NA
DNA: TGCGCCAGCAGCCAAGCCTACAGGGGCTTGAACACTGAAGCTTTCTTT
CDR3: CASSQAYRGLNTEAFF

D: NA
V: TRBV6-5
J: TRBJ2-7
size: NA
DNA: TGTGCCAGCACCCTGGCAGGGAACTCCTACGAGCAGTACTTC
CDR3: CASTLAGNSYEQYF

D: NA
V: TRBV9
J: TRBJ2-2
size: NA
DNA: TGTGCCAGCAGCGTAGACCCCCAGGTTAGCGGGGAGCTGTTTTTT
CDR3: CASSVDPQVSGELFF

D: TRBD1
V: TRBV27
J: TRBJ2-1
size: NA
DNA: TGTGCCAGCAGGGGACAGGGTACTTACAATGAGCAGTTCTTC
CDR3: CASRGQGTYNEQFF

D: TRBD1
V: TRBV6-2/TRBV6-3
J: TRBJ2-6
size: NA
DNA: TGTGCCAGCAGTTATTTCGGGACAGCCTCCTCTGGGGCCAACGTCCTGACTTTC
CDR3: CASSYFGTASSGANVLTF

D: NA
V: TRBV18
J: TRBJ1-1
size: NA
DNA: TGTGCCAGCTCACTTTCCATGAACACTGAAGCTTTCTTT
CDR3: CASSLSMNTEAFF

D: TRBD2
V: TRBV29-1
J: TRBJ2-7
size: NA
DNA: TGCAGCGTCCGCGGGGGACTAGCGGGATTGGGGGTACGTGGGCAGTACTTC
CDR3: CSVRGGLAGLGVRGQYF

D: TRBD1
V: TRBV24-1
J: TRBJ2-1
size: NA
DNA: TGTGCCACCAGTGATTTCCGGCAGGGGGACGACAATGAGCAGTTCTTC
CDR3: CATSDFRQGDDNEQFF

D: NA
V: TRBV18
J: TRBJ2-5
size: NA
DNA: TGTGCCAGCTCACCATTCTGGGGAGAAGAGACCCAGTACTTC
CDR3: CASSPFWGEETQYF

D: NA
V: TRBV4-2
J: TRBJ1-2
size: NA
DNA: TGTGCCAGCAGCCAGTCAGGGAATAAGGGCTATGGCTACACCTTC
CDR3: CASSQSGNKGYGYTF

D: TRBD2
V: TRBV11-3
J: TRBJ2-5
size: few
DNA: TGTGCCAGCACCGCCGGGGGGGGGCGGGAGACCCAGTACTTC
CDR3: CASTAGGGRETQYF

D: TRBD1
V: TRBV3-1/TRBV3-2
J: TRBJ1-1
size: once
DNA: TGTGCCAGCAGCCTTTTAGACAGGGGGACTGAAGCTTTCTTT
CDR3: CASSLLDRGTEAFF

D: NA
V: TRBV30
J: TRBJ1-2
size: once
DNA: TGCACCACAGGTGATAACTATGGCTACACCTTC
CDR3: CTTGDNYGYTF

D: TRBD2
V: TRBV7-8
J: TRBJ2-1
size: NA
DNA: TGTGCCAGCAGCTTAGGCGGGGGGGACACCTACAATGAGCAGTTCTTC
CDR3: CASSLGGGDTYNEQFF

D: NA
V: TRBV7-8
J: TRBJ1-1
size: NA
DNA: TGTGCCAGCAGCTCCCTCCCCAGGGGTCTGACTGAAGCTTTCTTT
CDR3: CASSSLPRGLTEAFF

D: TRBD1
V: TRBV6-1
J: TRBJ2-7
size: NA
DNA: TGTGCCAGCAGTGAGACAGGGGGCGGGGAGCAGTACTTC
CDR3: CASSETGGGEQYF

D: TRBD2
V: TRBV19
J: TRBJ2-1
size: NA
DNA: TGTGCCAGTAGTCGCCGACTAGCCGGCACCTACAATGAGCAGTTCTTC
CDR3: CASSRRLAGTYNEQFF

D: TRBD1
V: TRBV3-1/TRBV3-2
J: TRBJ1-1
size: NA
DNA: TGTGCCAGCAGCCAAGATAACCTAGGGACAGCCGAAGCTTTCTTT
CDR3: CASSQDNLGTAEAFF

D: TRBD1
V: TRBV7-8
J: TRBJ1-2
size: NA
DNA: TGTGCCAGCAGCGAGACAGGGGGCTATGGCTACACCTTC
CDR3: CASSETGGYGYTF

D: NA
V: TRBV7-2
J: TRBJ1-1
size: NA
DNA: TGTGCCAGCAGCTCGGAGGGGGGGTCTTTCACTGAAGCTTTCTTT
CDR3: CASSSEGGSFTEAFF

D: TRBD1
V: TRBV4-1
J: TRBJ1-6
size: NA
DNA: TGCGCCAGCAGCGTCCAGGGGACAGGGGAGCTTTGGGATTCACCCCTCCACTTT
CDR3: CASSVQGTGELWDSPLHF

D: NA
V: TRBV29-1
J: TRBJ2-5
size: NA
DNA: TGCAGCGTTGAGGGAGGTCCGGAGACCCAGTACTTC
CDR3: CSVEGGPETQYF

D: TRBD2
V: TRBV29-1
J: TRBJ2-1
size: NA
DNA: TGCAGCGCCCAAAGGGGGGTAGCGGGAGCTGGTATTGATGAGCAGTTCTTC
CDR3: CSAQRGVAGAGIDEQFF

D: NA
V: TRBV30
J: TRBJ1-2
size: once
DNA: TGTGCCTGGAGTACAGGGTATGGCTACACCTTC
CDR3: CAWSTGYGYTF

D: TRBD1
V: TRBV9
J: TRBJ1-2
size: once
DNA: TGTGCCAGCACCCTCGAACAGGGGGCTGGTGGCTACACCTTC
CDR3: CASTLEQGAGGYTF

D: TRBD2
V: TRBV6-6
J: TRBJ2-7
size: NA
DNA: TGTGCCAGCAATGAACGGGGGGGTTTTAACTACGAGCAGTACTTC
CDR3: CASNERGGFNYEQYF

D: NA
V: TRBV11-3
J: TRBJ1-1
size: NA
DNA: TGTGCCAGCAGCTCTAGACCGCCCACTGAAGCTTTCTTT
CDR3: CASSSRPPTEAFF

D: NA
V: TRBV30
J: TRBJ1-3
size: NA
DNA: TGTGCCTGGAGTGCTAACCGCGACTCTGGAAACACCATATATTTT
CDR3: CAWSANRDSGNTIYF

D: TRBD1
V: TRBV14
J: TRBJ1-1
size: NA
DNA: TGTGCCAGCAGCCAACTAGACAGGGGCACTGAAGCTTTCTTT
CDR3: CASSQLDRGTEAFF

D: TRBD1
V: TRBV28
J: TRBJ2-2
size: NA
DNA: TGTGCCAGCAGTTTATACAGGGGTCTTACCGGGGAGCTGTTTTTT
CDR3: CASSLYRGLTGELFF

D: NA
V: TRBV9
J: TRBJ2-2
size: NA
DNA: TGTGCCAGCAGCGTCTGGCCGATCGGGGAGCTGTTTTTT
CDR3: CASSVWPIGELFF

D: NA
V: TRBV2
J: TRBJ1-3
size: NA
DNA: TGTGCCAGCAGCGGCGGTAGAGTCTCTGGAAACACCATATATTTT
CDR3: CASSGGRVSGNTIYF

D: NA
V: TRBV15
J: TRBJ1-5
size: NA
DNA: TGTGCCACCAGCAGAGATCCAAATAGCAATCAGCCCCAGCATTTT
CDR3: CATSRDPNSNQPQHF

D: NA
V: TRBV18
J: TRBJ1-3
size: NA
DNA: TGTGCCAGCTCACCAACCGGGACATTTGGAAACACCATATATTTT
CDR3: CASSPTGTFGNTIYF

D: NA
V: TRBV11-2
J: TRBJ1-3
size: NA
DNA: TGTGCCAGCAGCTTAATTAGGGGACACCCTGGAAACACCATATATTTT
CDR3: CASSLIRGHPGNTIYF

D: TRBD2
V: TRBV19
J: TRBJ2-7
size: NA
DNA: TGTGCCAGTAGTATAGGGACTAGCCTCGAGCAGTACTTC
CDR3: CASSIGTSLEQYF

D: NA
V: TRBV4-1
J: TRBJ1-6
size: once
DNA: TGCGCCAGCAGCCAAGAAAGTTATGGGGATGGGGCGGATAATTCACCCCTCCACTTT
CDR3: CASSQESYGDGADNSPLHF

D: TRBD2
V: TRBV5-4
J: TRBJ2-1
size: NA
DNA: TGTGCCAGCAGCTTTGCGGGGGGGGCGCACAATGAGCAGTTCTTC
CDR3: CASSFAGGAHNEQFF

D: NA
V: TRBV6-5
J: TRBJ1-6
size: NA
DNA: TGTGCCAGCAGTTACTCTCCGGACAGCGGCTCACCCCTCCACTTT
CDR3: CASSYSPDSGSPLHF

D: NA
V: TRBV7-9
J: TRBJ2-1
size: NA
DNA: TGTGCCAGCAGCTTAGCGGGGCGGTCCCAGTTCTTC
CDR3: CASSLAGRSQFF

D: NA
V: TRBV10-3
J: TRBJ1-3
size: NA
DNA: TGTGCCATCAGCCCCAGGATCTCTGGAAACACCATATATTTT
CDR3: CAISPRISGNTIYF

D: NA
V: TRBV2
J: TRBJ2-1
size: NA
DNA: TGTGCCAGCAGTGAAGGTTTTCATGGGCGCAGCTCCTACAATGAGCAGTTCTTC
CDR3: CASSEGFHGRSSYNEQFF